In its sample, the clone carrying this TCR beta chain was seen once. Profiled with immunoSEQ multiplex PCR; TCRdb holds only in-frame clones, not every one. The table records roughly 240,000 clones, about 83% of them present only once. Germline V gene data show CDR1 as LNHDA and CDR2 as SQIVND (reference sequence). CDR3 length: 13 residues. The junction had 6 bases not matched to a gene; V was cut back by 8 bases and J by 5 bases. This entry belongs to a study of blood T cell repertoires in COVID-19. The specimen sequenced was PBMCs or T cells enriched from blood (not recorded which). This chain joins TRBV19 and TRBJ2-1, with 7 bases aligning to TRBD2. The TCR originated in a woman between 40 and 50 years old who had been exposed to COVID-19. CDR3: CASLGGGNNEQFF. As DNA, the CDR3 is TGTGCCAGTTTGGGCGGGGGAAACAATGAGCAGTTCTTC.